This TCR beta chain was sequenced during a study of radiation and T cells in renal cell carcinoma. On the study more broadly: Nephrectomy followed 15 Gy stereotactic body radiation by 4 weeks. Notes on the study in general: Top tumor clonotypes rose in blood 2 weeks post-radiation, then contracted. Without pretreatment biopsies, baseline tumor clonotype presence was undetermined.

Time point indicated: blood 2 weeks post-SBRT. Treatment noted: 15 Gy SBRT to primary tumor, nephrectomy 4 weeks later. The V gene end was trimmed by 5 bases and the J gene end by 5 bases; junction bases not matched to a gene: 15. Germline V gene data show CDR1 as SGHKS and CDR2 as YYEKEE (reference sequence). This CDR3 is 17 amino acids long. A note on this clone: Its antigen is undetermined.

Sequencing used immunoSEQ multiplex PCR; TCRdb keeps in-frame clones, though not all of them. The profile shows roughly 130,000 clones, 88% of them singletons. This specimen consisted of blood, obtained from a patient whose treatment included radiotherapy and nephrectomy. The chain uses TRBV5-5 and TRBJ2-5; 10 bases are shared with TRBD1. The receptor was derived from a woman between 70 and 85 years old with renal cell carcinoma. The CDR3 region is CASSTTGGASVQETQYF. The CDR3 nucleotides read TGTGCCAGCAGTACGACAGGGGGCGCATCAGTTCAGGAGACCCAGTACTTC.